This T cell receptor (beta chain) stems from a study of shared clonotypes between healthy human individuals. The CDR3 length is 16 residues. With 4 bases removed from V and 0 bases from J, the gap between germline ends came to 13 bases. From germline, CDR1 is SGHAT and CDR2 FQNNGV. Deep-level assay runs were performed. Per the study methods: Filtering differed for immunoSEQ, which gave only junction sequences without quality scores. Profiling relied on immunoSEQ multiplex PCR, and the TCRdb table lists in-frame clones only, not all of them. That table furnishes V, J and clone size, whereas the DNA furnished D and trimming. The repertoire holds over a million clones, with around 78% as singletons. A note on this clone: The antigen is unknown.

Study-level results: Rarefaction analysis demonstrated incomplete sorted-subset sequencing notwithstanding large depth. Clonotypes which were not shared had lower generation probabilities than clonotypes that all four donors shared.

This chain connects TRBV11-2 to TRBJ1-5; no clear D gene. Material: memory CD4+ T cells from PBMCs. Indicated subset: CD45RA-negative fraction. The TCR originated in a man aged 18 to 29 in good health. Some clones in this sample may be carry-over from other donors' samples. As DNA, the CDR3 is TGTGCCAGCAGCTATTCAAAAAGCTATAGCAATCAGCCCCAGCATTTT. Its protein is CASSYSKSYSNQPQHF.